These 2 T cell receptor beta chains came from one sample sequenced in a study of regulatory and conventional T cells in breast cancer. TCRdb called the PCR reads again in MiXCR, with one record for every CDR3 protein. The sample carries about 700 distinct CDR3 sequences, about 29% recorded once. Sequencing input: regulatory T cells from blood. The receptors shown here come from a female donor with breast cancer.

The table lists this clonotype with a few counts. The J gene is TRBJ1-1, the V gene TRBV10-3; D possibly corresponds to TRBD1 (6 bases). CDR1 is ENHRY and CDR2 is SYGVKD in the germline V gene. V was clipped by 5 bases and J by 0 bases, with 10 bases between them. This CDR3 is built from 14 residues. This CDR3 reads CAISPGQVNTEAFF. CDR3 nucleotides: TGTGCCATCAGTCCGGGACAAGTGAACACTGAAGCTTTCTTT.

This chain links TRBV28 with TRBJ2-1, with a tentative D call TRBD1 (5 bases). Trimming removed 8 bases from V and 2 bases from J, with 10 bases in between. The CDR3 runs 13 residues. Germline loops: CDR1 MDHEN, CDR2 SYDVKM. CDR3 sequence: CASFQGTYNEQFF. In DNA, the CDR3 is TGTGCCAGCTTTCAGGGCACCTACAATGAGCAGTTCTTC.